Listed here is a single T cell receptor (beta chain). The antigen is unknown. The sample belongs to a study of sequential checkpoint blockade in melanoma. Turning to the study itself: DNA from some 84 pretreatment tumor samples underwent TCRβ immunosequencing.

Documented treatment: randomized to nivolumab then ipilimumab (arm A) or the reverse (arm B). Patients had received no earlier DNA-damaging chemotherapy. Produced via immunoSEQ multiplex PCR; TCRdb's table is partial and in-frame only. Of 35,000 to 40,000 clones in the sample, roughly 32% were seen once. Broader study findings: Clinical benefit was about 30 times likelier when tumor T-cell fraction and clonality increased.

The CDR3 has 16 amino acids. Trimming took 5 bases from V and 2 from J, leaving 19 bases between them. The sequence came from a human donor with melanoma. The chain combines TRBV6-7 with TRBJ2-7; no definite D call. TRBV6-7 is an ORF, and what it does is uncertain. The source material was tumor tissue (inferred from file names), sampled from a patient given nivolumab and ipilimumab in sequence. The CDR3 reads CASSPPEQRHTYEQYF. In nucleotides, the CDR3 is TGTGCCAGCAGTCCCCCCGAACAAAGACACACCTACGAGCAGTACTTC.